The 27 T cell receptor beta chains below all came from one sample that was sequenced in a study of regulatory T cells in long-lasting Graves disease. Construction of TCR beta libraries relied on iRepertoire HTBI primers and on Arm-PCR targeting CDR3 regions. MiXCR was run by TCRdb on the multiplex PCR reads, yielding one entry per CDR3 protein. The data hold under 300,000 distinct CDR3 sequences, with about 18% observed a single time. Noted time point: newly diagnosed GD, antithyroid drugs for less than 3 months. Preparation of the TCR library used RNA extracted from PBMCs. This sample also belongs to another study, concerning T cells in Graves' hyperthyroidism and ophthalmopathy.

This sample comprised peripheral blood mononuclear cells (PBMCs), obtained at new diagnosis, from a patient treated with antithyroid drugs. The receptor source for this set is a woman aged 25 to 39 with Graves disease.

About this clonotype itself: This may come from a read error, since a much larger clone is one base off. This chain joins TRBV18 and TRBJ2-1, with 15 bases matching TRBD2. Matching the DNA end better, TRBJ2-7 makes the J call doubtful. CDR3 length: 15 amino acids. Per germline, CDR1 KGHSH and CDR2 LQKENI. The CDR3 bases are TGTGCCAGCTCCGGGACTAGCGGGGGGACGTCCGAGCAGTACTTC. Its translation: CASSGTSGGTSEQYF.

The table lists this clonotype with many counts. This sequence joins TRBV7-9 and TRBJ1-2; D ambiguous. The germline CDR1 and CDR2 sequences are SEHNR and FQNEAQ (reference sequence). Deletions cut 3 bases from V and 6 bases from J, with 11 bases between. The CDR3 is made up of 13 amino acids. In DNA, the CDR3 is TGTGCCAGCAGCTTCGGTACGTCGGATGGCTACACCTTC. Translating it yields CASSFGTSDGYTF. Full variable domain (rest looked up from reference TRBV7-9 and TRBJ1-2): DTGVSQNPRHKITKRGQNVTFRCDPISEHNRLYWYRQTLGQGPEFLTYFQNEAQLEKSRLLSDRFSAERPKGSFSTLEIQRTEQGDSAMYLCASSFGTSDGYTFGSGTRLTVV.

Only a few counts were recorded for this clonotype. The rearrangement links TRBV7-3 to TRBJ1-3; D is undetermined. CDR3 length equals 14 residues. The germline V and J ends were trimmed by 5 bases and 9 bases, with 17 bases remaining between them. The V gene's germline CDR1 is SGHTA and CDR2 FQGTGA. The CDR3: CASSPGPSVGTIYF. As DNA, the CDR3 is TGTGCCAGCAGCCCCGGGCCGTCAGTTGGCACCATATATTTT.

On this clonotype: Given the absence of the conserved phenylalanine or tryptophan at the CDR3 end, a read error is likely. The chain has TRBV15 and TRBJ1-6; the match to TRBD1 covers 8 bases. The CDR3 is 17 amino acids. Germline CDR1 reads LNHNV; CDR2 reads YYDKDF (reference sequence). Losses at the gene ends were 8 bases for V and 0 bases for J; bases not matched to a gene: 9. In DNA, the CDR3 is TGTGCCACCCGGACAGGGCGCGTTCGCTCCTATAATTCACCCCTCCACTCT. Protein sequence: CATRTGRVRSYNSPLHS.

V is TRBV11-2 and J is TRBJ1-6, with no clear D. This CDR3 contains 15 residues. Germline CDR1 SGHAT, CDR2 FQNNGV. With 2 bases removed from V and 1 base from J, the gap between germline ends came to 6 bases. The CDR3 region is CASSLLGSYNSPLHF. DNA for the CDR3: TGTGCCAGCAGCTTACTGGGTTCCTATAATTCACCCCTCCACTTT.

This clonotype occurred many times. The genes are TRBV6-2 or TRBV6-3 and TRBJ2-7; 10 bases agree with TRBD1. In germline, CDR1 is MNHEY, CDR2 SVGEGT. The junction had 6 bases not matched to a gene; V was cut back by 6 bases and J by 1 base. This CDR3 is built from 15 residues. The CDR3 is CASRLDRGQSYEQYF. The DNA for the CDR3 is TGTGCCAGCAGACTCGACAGGGGGCAATCCTACGAGCAGTACTTC.

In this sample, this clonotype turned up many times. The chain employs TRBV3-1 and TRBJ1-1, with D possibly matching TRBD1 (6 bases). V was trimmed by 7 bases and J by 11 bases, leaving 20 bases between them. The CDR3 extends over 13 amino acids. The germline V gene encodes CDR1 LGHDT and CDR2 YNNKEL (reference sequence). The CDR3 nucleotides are TGTGCCAGCAATGATCCTCGGTCGGGGGCGGCTTTCTTT. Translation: CASNDPRSGAAFF. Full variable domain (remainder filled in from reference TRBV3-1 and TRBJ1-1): DTAVSQTPKYLVTQMGNDKSIKCEQNLGHDTMYWYKQDSKKFLKIMFSYNNKELIINETVPNRFSPKSPDKAHLNLHINSLELGDSAVYFCASNDPRSGAAFFGQGTRLTVV.

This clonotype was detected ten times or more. CDR3 in amino acids: CASTRGPSTEAFF. CDR3 sequence (DNA): TGTGCCAGCACCCGGGGCCCAAGCACTGAAGCTTTCTTT. The V call is TRBV27, the J call TRBJ1-1, with a possible D match to TRBD1 (5 bases). V lost 7 bases and J lost 4, with 13 bases in between. Germline V gene lookup returns CDR1 MNHEY and CDR2 SMNVEV (reference sequence). This CDR3 has 13 amino acids.

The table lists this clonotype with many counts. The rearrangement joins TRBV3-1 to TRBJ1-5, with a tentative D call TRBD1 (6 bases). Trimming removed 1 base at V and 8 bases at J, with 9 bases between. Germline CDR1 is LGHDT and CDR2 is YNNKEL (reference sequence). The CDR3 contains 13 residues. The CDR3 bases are TGTGCCAGCAGCCAAGGGACAGTTGAGCCCCAGCATTTT. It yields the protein CASSQGTVEPQHF.

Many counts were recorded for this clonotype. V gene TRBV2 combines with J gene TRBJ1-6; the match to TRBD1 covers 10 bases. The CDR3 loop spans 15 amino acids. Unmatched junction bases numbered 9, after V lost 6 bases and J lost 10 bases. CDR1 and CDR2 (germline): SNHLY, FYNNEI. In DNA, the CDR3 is TGTGCCAGCAGCCGCATCGGGACAGGGGAATCACCCCTCCACTTT. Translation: CASSRIGTGESPLHF.

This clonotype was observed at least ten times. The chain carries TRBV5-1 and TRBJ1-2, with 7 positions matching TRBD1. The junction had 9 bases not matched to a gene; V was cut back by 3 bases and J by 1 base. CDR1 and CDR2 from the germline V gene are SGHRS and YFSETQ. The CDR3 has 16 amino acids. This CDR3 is CASSSREGTDNYGYTF. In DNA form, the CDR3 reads TGCGCCAGCAGCTCCCGCGAAGGGACAGATAACTATGGCTACACCTTC.

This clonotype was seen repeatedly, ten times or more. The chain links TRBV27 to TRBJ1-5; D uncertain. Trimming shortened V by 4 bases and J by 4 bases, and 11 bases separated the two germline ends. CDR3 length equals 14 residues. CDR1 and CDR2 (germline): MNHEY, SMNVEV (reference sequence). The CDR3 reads CASSSAGRNQPQHF. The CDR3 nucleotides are TGTGCCAGCAGTTCCGCCGGCAGGAATCAGCCCCAGCATTTT.

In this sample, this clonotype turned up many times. CDR3 DNA: TGTGCCAGCAGCCTCCCCGACAGTAACTATGGCTACACCTTC. This translates into CASSLPDSNYGYTF. The J gene is TRBJ1-2, the V gene TRBV5-4, with D perhaps matching TRBD1 (5 bases). This CDR3 comprises 14 residues. V lost 4 bases, J lost 1 base, and 11 bases lay in between. The germline CDR1 and CDR2 sequences are SGHNT and YYREEE (reference sequence).

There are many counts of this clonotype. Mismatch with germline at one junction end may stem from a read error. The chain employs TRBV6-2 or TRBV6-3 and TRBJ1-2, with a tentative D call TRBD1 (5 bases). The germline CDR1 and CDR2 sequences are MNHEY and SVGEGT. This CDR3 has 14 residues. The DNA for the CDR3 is TGCGCCAGCAGTGAACCAGGGTCAGACTATGGCTACACCTTC. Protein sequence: CASSEPGSDYGYTF.

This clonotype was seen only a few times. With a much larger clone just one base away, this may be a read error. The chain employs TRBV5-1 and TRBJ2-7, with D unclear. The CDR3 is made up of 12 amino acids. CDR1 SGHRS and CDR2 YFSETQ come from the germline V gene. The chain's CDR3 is CASSLALDERYF. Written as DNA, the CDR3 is TGCGCCAGCAGCTTGGCCCTGGACGAGCGGTACTTC.

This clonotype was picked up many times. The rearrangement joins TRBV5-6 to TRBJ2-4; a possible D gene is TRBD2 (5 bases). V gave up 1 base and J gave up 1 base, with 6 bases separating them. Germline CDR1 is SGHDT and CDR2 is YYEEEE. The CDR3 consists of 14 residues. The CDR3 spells CASSLSGAKNIQYF. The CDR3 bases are TGTGCCAGCAGCTTGTCGGGGGCCAAAAACATTCAGTACTTC.

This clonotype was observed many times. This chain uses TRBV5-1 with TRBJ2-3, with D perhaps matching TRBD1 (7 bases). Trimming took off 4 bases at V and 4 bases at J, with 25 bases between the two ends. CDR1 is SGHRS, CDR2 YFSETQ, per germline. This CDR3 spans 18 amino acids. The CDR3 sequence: CASSQEGRRGVWSDTQYF. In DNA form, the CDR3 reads TGCGCCAGCAGCCAAGAAGGTCGCAGGGGGGTTTGGTCAGATACGCAGTATTTT. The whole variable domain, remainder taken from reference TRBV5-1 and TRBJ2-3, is KAGVTQTPRYLIKTRGQQVTLSCSPISGHRSVSWYQQTPGQGLQFLFEYFSETQRNKGNFPGRFSGRQFSNSRSEMNVSTLELGDSALYLCASSQEGRRGVWSDTQYFGPGTRLTVL.

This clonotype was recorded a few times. CDR3 coding DNA: TGTGCCAGCACTCCTTCTGAGCAGTTCTTC. It is translated as CASTPSEQFF. The chain employs TRBV12-3 or TRBV12-4 and TRBJ2-1, with D unclear. The CDR3 sequence is 10 residues long. The V and J ends lost 7 bases and 9 bases respectively, with 7 bases between them.

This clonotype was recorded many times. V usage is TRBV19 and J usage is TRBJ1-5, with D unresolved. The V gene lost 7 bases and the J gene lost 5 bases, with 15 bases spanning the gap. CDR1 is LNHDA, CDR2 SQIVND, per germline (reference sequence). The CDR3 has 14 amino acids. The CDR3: CASTLRAEYQPQHF. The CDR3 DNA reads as TGTGCCAGTACCCTAAGGGCGGAATATCAGCCCCAGCATTTT. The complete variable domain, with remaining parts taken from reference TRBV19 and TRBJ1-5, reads DGGITQSPKYLFRKEGQNVTLSCEQNLNHDAMYWYRQDPGQGLRLIYYSQIVNDFQKGDIAEGYSVSREKKESFPLTVTSAQKNPTAFYLCASTLRAEYQPQHFGDGTRLSIL.

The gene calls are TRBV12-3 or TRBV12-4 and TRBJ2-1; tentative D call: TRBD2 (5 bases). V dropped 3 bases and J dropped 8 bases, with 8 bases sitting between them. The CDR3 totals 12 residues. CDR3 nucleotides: TGTGCCAGCAGTTTGGGAGCTGATGAGCAGTTCTTC. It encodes CASSLGADEQFF.

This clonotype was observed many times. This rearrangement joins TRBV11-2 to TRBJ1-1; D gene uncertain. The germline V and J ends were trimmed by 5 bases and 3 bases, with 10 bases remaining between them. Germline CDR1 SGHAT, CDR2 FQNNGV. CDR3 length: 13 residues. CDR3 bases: TGTGCCAGCAGCCCCAGTACCTACACTGAAGCTTTCTTT. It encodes CASSPSTYTEAFF.

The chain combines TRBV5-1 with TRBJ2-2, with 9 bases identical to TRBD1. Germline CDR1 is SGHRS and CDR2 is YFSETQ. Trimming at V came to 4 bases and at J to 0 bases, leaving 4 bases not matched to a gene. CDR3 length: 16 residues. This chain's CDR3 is CASSPRTGANTGELFF. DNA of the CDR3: TGCGCCAGCAGCCCTCGGACAGGGGCGAACACCGGGGAGCTGTTTTTT.

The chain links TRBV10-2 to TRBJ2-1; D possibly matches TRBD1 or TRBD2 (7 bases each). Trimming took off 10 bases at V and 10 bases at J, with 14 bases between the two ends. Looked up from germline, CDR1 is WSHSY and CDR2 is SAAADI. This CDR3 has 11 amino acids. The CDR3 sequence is CATSRGGEQFF. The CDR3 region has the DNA TGCGCCACCAGCAGGGGGGGCGAGCAGTTCTTC.

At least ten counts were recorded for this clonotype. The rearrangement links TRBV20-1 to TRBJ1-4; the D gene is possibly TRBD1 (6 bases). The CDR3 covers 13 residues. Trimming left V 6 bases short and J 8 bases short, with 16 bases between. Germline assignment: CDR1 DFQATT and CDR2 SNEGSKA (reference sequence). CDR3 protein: CSARAGRGEKLFF. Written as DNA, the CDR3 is TGCAGTGCGCGGGCAGGGAGGGGGGAAAAACTGTTTTTT.

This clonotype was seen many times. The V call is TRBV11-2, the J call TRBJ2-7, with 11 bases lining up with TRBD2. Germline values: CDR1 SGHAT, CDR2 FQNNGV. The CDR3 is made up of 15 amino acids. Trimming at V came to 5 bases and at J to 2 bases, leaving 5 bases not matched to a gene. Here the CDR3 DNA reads TGTGCCAGCAGCCGACTAGCGGGGTCCGCCTACGAGCAGTACTTC. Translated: CASSRLAGSAYEQYF.

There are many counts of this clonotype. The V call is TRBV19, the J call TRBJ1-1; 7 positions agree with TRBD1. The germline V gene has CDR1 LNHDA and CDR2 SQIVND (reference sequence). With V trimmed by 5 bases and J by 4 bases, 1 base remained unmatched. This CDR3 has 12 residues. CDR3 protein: CASSGDSTEAFF. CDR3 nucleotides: TGTGCCAGTAGTGGGGACAGCACTGAAGCTTTCTTT.

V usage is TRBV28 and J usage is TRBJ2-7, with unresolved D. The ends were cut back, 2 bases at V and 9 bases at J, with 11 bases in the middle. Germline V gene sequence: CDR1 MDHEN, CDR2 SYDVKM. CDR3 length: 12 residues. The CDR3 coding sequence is TGTGCCAGCAGTTTAAGGGTTCCGGGGCAGTACTTC. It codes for CASSLRVPGQYF.